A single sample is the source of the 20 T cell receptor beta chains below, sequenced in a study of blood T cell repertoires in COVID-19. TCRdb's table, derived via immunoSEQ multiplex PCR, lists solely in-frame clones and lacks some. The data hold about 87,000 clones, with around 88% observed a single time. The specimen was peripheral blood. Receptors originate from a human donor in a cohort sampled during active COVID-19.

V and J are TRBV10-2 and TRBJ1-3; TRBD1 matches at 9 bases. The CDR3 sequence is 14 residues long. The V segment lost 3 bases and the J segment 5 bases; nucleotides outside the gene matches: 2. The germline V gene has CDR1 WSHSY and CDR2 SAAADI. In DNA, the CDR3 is TGCGCCAGCAGTGAACAGGGGGCAAGAAACACCATATATTTT. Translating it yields CASSEQGARNTIYF.

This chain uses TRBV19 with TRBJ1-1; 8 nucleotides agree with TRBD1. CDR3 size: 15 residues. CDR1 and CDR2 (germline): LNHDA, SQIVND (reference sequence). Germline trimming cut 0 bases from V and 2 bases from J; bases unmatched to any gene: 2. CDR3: CASSIDGQGNTEAFF. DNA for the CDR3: TGTGCCAGTAGTATAGATGGACAGGGCAACACTGAAGCTTTCTTT.

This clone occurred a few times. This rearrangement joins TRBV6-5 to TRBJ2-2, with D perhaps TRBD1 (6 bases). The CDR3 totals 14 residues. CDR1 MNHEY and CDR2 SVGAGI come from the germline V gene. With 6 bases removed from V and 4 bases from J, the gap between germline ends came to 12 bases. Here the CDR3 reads CASSKQGSTGELFF. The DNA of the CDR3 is TGTGCCAGCAGCAAGCAGGGGAGCACCGGGGAGCTGTTTTTT.

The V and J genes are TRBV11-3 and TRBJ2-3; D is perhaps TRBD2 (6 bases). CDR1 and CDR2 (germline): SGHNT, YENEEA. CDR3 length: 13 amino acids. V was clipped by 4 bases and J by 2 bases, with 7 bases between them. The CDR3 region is CASSSGVTDTQYF. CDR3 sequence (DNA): TGTGCCAGCAGCTCGGGGGTCACAGATACGCAGTATTTT. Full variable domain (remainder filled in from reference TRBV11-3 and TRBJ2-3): EAGVVQSPRYKIIEKKQPVAFWCNPISGHNTLYWYLQNLGQGPELLIRYENEEAVDDSQLPKDRFSAERLKGVDSTLKIQPAELGDSAVYLCASSSGVTDTQYFGPGTRLTVL.

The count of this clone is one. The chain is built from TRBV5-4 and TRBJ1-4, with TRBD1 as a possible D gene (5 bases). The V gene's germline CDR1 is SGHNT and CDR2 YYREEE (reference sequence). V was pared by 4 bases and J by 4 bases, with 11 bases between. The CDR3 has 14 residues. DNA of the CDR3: TGTGCCAGCAGCAAGACAGACGGTAATGAAAAACTGTTTTTT. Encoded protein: CASSKTDGNEKLFF. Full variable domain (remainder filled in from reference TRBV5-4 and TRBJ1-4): ETGVTQSPTHLIKTRGQQVTLRCSSQSGHNTVSWYQQALGQGPQFIFQYYREEENGRGNFPPRFSGLQFPNYSSELNVNALELDDSALYLCASSKTDGNEKLFFGSGTQLSVL.

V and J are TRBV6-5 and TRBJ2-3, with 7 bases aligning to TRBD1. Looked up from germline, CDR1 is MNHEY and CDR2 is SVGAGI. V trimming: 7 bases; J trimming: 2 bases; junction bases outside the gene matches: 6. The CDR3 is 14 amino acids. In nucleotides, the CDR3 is TGTGCCAGCAATACCGGGACAGCCACAGATACGCAGTATTTT. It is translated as CASNTGTATDTQYF.

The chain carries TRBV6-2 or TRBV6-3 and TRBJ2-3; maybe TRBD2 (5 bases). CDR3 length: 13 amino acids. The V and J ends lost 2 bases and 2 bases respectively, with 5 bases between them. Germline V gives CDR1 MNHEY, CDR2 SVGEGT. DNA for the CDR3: TGTGCCAGCAGTTACCTAGCCACAGATACGCAGTATTTT. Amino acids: CASSYLATDTQYF.

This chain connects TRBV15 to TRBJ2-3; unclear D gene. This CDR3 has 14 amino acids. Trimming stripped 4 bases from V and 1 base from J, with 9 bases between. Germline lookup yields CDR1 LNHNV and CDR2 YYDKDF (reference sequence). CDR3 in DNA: TGTGCCACCAGCACCAGAGGTGGCACAGATACGCAGTATTTT. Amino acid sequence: CATSTRGGTDTQYF.

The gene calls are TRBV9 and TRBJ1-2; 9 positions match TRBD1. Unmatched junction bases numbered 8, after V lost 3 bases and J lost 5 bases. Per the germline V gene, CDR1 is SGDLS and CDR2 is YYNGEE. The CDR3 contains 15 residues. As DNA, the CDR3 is TGTGCCAGCAGCGCACAGGGGGCAAACCCTTATGGCTACACCTTC. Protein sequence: CASSAQGANPYGYTF.

CDR3 sequence: CSASTTGQGDEKLFF. The CDR3 nucleotides read TGCAGTGCCAGTACAACGGGACAGGGGGATGAAAAACTGTTTTTT. This rearrangement joins TRBV20-1 to TRBJ1-4; 11 positions agree with TRBD1. Losses at the gene ends were 6 bases for V and 6 bases for J; bases not matched to a gene: 9. Per germline, CDR1 DFQATT and CDR2 SNEGSKA (reference sequence). The CDR3 sequence is 15 residues long.

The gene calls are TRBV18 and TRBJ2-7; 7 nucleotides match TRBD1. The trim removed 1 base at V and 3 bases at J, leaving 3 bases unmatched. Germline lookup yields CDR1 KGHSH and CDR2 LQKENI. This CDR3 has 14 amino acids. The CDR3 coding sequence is TGTGCCAGCTCACCACGGGGGACAGACTACGAGCAGTACTTC. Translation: CASSPRGTDYEQYF.

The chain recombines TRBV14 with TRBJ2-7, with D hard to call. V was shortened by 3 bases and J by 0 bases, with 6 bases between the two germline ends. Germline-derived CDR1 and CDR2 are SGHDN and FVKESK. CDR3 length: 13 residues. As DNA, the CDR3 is TGTGCCAGCAGCCAGGGCAGCTCCTACGAGCAGTACTTC. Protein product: CASSQGSSYEQYF.

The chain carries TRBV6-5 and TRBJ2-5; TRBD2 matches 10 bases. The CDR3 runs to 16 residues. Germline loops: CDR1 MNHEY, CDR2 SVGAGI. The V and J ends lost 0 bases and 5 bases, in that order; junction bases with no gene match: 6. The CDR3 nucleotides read TGTGCCAGCAGTTACTCATTTACTAGCGGGAAGGAGACCCAGTACTTC. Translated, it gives CASSYSFTSGKETQYF.

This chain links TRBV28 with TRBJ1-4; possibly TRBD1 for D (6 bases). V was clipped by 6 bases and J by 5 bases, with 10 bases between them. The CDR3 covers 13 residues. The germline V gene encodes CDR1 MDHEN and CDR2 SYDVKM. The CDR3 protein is CASRGGANEKLFF. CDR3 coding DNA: TGTGCCAGCAGGGGGGGGGCGAATGAAAAACTGTTTTTT.

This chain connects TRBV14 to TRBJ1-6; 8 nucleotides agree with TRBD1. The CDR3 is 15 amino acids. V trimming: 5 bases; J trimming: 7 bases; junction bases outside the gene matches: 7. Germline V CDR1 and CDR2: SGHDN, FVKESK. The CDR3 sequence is CASSVQGAENSPLHF. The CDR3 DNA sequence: TGTGCCAGCAGCGTCCAGGGGGCGGAGAATTCACCCCTCCACTTT.

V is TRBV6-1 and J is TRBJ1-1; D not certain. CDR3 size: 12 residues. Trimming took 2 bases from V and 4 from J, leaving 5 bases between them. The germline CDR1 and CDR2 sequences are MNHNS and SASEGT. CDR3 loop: CASSEYSTEAFF. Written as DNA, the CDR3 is TGTGCCAGCAGTGAATACAGCACTGAAGCTTTCTTT.

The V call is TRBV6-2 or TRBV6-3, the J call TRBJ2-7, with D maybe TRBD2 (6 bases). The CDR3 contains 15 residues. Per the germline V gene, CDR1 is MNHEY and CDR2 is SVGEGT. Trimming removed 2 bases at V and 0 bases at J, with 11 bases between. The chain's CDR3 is CASSYTASDSYEQYF. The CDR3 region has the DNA TGTGCCAGCAGTTACACGGCTAGCGACTCCTACGAGCAGTACTTC.

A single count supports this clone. CDR3 DNA: TGTGCCAGCAGCTCTGGACAGGGTAGGAGCACTGAAGCTTTCTTT. Protein: CASSSGQGRSTEAFF. V gene TRBV5-5 combines with J gene TRBJ1-1; 8 nucleotides align to TRBD1. The CDR3 loop spans 15 amino acids. V dropped 3 bases and J dropped 4; count of bases not matched to a gene: 8. Looked up from germline, CDR1 is SGHKS and CDR2 is YYEKEE (reference sequence).

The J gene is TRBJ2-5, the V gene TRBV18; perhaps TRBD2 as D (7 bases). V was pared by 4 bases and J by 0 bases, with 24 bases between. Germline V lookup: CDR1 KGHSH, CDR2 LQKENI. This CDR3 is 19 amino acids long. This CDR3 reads CASSHQIYGGPPYQETQYF. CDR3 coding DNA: TGTGCCAGCTCACATCAAATTTACGGGGGGCCCCCGTACCAAGAGACCCAGTACTTC.

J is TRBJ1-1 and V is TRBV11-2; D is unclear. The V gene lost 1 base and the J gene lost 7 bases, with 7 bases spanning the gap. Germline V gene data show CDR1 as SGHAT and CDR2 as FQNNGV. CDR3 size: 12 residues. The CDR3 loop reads CASSLGGVEAFF. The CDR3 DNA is TGTGCCAGCAGCTTAGGCGGAGTTGAAGCTTTCTTT.